This passage covers 19 T cell receptor beta chains from one sample sequenced in a study of shared clonotypes between healthy human individuals. The table came from immunoSEQ multiplex PCR; TCRdb's copy has only in-frame clones and leaves some out. The data contain 2 million to 2.5 million clones, about 90% of them singletons. Material for sequencing was naive CD4+ T cells from PBMCs. The subset denotes: CD45RA+ positively selected. The receptors come from a man aged 18 to 30 in good health. Some clones in this sample may be carry-over from other donors' samples.

The CDR3 nucleotides read TGTGCCAGCAGCTTACAGCTGATTTTGACAGTCTCGAAGGATACGCAGTATTTT. Translating gives CASSLQLILTVSKDTQYF. The V call is TRBV7-8, the J call TRBJ2-3, with D maybe TRBD1 (5 bases). CDR1 is SGHVS, CDR2 FQNEAQ, per germline. V gave up 2 bases and J gave up 6 bases, with 24 bases separating them. The CDR3 is made up of 18 amino acids.

The genes are TRBV6-5 and TRBJ2-5; tentatively, D is TRBD1 or TRBD2 (5 bases each). The CDR3 covers 13 residues. Between the trimmed V and J ends, which lost 6 bases and 5 bases, there was a span of 13 bases. Germline V lookup: CDR1 MNHEY, CDR2 SVGAGI. CDR3 protein: CASRVQGGETQYF. As DNA, the CDR3 is TGTGCCAGCAGGGTGCAGGGCGGGGAGACCCAGTACTTC.

The chain couples TRBV30 to TRBJ2-7; 7 nucleotides align to TRBD1. Unmatched junction bases numbered 17, after V lost 0 bases and J lost 12 bases. The germline gives CDR1 GTSNPN, CDR2 SVGIG (reference sequence). This CDR3 is built from 15 residues. The CDR3 nucleotides read TGTGCCTGGAGTGTCACGACAGGGTCTGGACCCCCCAGGTACTTC. This sequence encodes CAWSVTTGSGPPRYF. The full variable domain, with the rest looked up from reference TRBV30 and TRBJ2-7, is SQTIHQWPATLVQPVGSPLSLECTVEGTSNPNLYWYRQAAGRGLQLLFYSVGIGQISSEVPQNLSASRPQDRQFILSSKKLLLSDSGFYLCAWSVTTGSGPPRYFGPGTRLTVT.

The chain combines TRBV5-1 with TRBJ2-7; D ambiguous. CDR1 and CDR2 (germline): SGHRS, YFSETQ. The V end was cut by 0 bases, the J end by 2 bases, with 18 bases between. This CDR3 contains 17 residues. For the CDR3, the DNA is TGCGCCAGCAGCTTGGCGTCTCGCCCCCCTGGGGCCTACGAGCAGTACTTC. Protein: CASSLASRPPGAYEQYF.

The chain links TRBV29-1 to TRBJ2-1; TRBD2 agrees at 8 bases. From germline, CDR1 is SQVTM and CDR2 ANQGSEA. After removal of 4 bases from V and 6 bases from J, the junction contained 20 bases not matched to a gene. The CDR3 runs 18 residues. The CDR3 DNA is TGCAGCGTTGGGGGGGTCATAGGTAGCGGGGCCCTAGTCAATGAGCAGTTCTTC. The encoded protein is CSVGGVIGSGALVNEQFF.

The J gene is TRBJ1-5, the V gene TRBV7-2, with D possibly matching TRBD1 (5 bases). The CDR3 length is 19 residues. V was trimmed by 2 bases and J by 2 bases, leaving 22 bases between them. CDR1 is SGHTA, CDR2 FQGNSA, per germline. CDR3 DNA: TGTGCCAGCAGCTTAATTCACTCTCAGGGAAGGGCAGGCAATCAGCCCCAGCATTTT. It translates to CASSLIHSQGRAGNQPQHF.

The gene calls are TRBV27 and TRBJ2-3, with 11 bases fitting TRBD2. From germline, CDR1 is MNHEY and CDR2 SMNVEV (reference sequence). With V trimmed by 4 bases and J by 1 base, 4 bases remained unmatched. The CDR3 totals 16 residues. In DNA, the CDR3 is TGTGCCAGCAGTTCAACACTAGCGGGGGGCACAGATACGCAGTATTTT. Protein sequence: CASSSTLAGGTDTQYF.

This clone appeared a single time. The chain is built from TRBV30 and TRBJ2-6; D is uncertain. Germline assignment: CDR1 GTSNPN and CDR2 SVGIG (reference sequence). Trimming took off 8 bases at V and 1 base at J, with 9 bases between the two ends. There are 13 residues in the CDR3. The CDR3 loop reads CAAAPSGANVLTF. CDR3 nucleotides: TGTGCCGCGGCCCCGTCTGGGGCCAACGTCCTGACTTTC.

The chain links TRBV6-1 to TRBJ2-5; weak D call: TRBD2 (5 bases). Per germline, CDR1 MNHNS and CDR2 SASEGT. The CDR3 is made up of 14 amino acids. Trimming took 6 bases from V and 4 from J, leaving 15 bases between them. The CDR3 DNA follows: TGTGCCAGCAGCCCCGGGATCGCAGGAGAGACCCAGTACTTC. Amino acids: CASSPGIAGETQYF.

For this clone: The same CDR3 also results from other DNA sequences found in this sample. The rearrangement links TRBV30 to TRBJ2-7, with unresolved D. Trimming left V 1 base short and J 3 bases short, with 4 bases between. The CDR3 is made up of 11 amino acids. The germline CDR1 and CDR2 sequences are GTSNPN and SVGIG (reference sequence). CDR3 nucleotides: TGTGCCTGGAGTGCGAACTACGAGCAGTACTTC. Its protein product is CAWSANYEQYF.

The rearrangement links TRBV4-2 to TRBJ2-1, with D possibly TRBD1 on 6 matching bases. The V gene lost 2 bases and the J gene lost 4 bases, with 9 bases spanning the gap. CDR3 size: 14 residues. Germline assignment: CDR1 LGHNA and CDR2 YNFKEQ. Here the CDR3 reads CASSQTQGYNEQFF. CDR3 nucleotide sequence: TGTGCCAGCAGCCAAACACAGGGTTACAATGAGCAGTTCTTC.

A note on this clone: Within the sample, other DNA sequences also encode this same CDR3. The CDR3 spells CASSLDASTDTQYF. Written as DNA, the CDR3 is TGTGCCAGCAGCTTGGATGCTAGCACAGATACGCAGTATTTT. The chain carries TRBV5-4 and TRBJ2-3; D remains ambiguous. CDR3 length equals 14 residues. Germline V CDR1 and CDR2: SGHNT, YYREEE (reference sequence). V was cut by 0 bases and J by 0 bases, with 5 bases left in between.

Notes on this clone: Other DNA sequences in the same sample also yield this CDR3. The chain is built from TRBV9 and TRBJ1-5; D ambiguous. CDR1 and CDR2 (germline): SGDLS, YYNGEE. The germline V and J ends were trimmed by 0 bases and 0 bases, with 7 bases remaining between them. The CDR3 loop spans 15 amino acids. The CDR3 DNA reads TGTGCCAGCAGCGTAGGGCGGGATAGCAATCAGCCCCAGCATTTT. It translates to CASSVGRDSNQPQHF.

This chain links TRBV7-9 with TRBJ2-6, with TRBD1 as a possible D gene (6 bases). V was trimmed by 3 bases and J by 2 bases, leaving 17 bases between them. This CDR3 region has 18 residues. CDR1 SEHNR and CDR2 FQNEAQ come from the germline V gene (reference sequence). CDR3 protein: CASSFLTGALAGANVLTF. In DNA, the CDR3 is TGTGCCAGCAGCTTTCTGACAGGCGCCTTAGCTGGGGCCAACGTCCTGACTTTC.

The chain links TRBV14 to TRBJ1-4; maybe TRBD1 (6 bases). V lost 3 bases and J 8 bases, leaving 13 bases between the germline ends. The CDR3 loop spans 14 amino acids. CDR1 SGHDN and CDR2 FVKESK come from the germline V gene. The CDR3 DNA is TGTGCCAGCAGCCACAGGGGCCCGGGAGAAAAACTGTTTTTT. This translates into CASSHRGPGEKLFF. The whole variable domain, filled in from reference TRBV14 and TRBJ1-4, reads EAGVTQFPSHSVIEKGQTVTLRCDPISGHDNLYWYRRVMGKEIKFLLHFVKESKQDESGMPNNRFLAERTGGTYSTLKVQPAELEDSGVYFCASSHRGPGEKLFFGSGTQLSVL.

This clone was counted a single time. The V call is TRBV28, the J call TRBJ2-2; D is possibly TRBD1 (5 bases). Per germline, CDR1 MDHEN and CDR2 SYDVKM. V shed 8 bases and J shed 7 bases, with 14 bases lying between them. The CDR3 is 13 amino acids. CDR3 residues: CASSGMSGGELFF. For the CDR3, the DNA is TGTGCCAGCTCAGGGATGTCAGGCGGGGAGCTGTTTTTT.

This clone was counted a single time. This chain links TRBV6-6 with TRBJ2-4; weak D call: TRBD1 (5 bases). There are 14 residues in the CDR3. Germline values: CDR1 MNHNY, CDR2 SVGAGI (reference sequence). Between the trimmed V and J ends, which lost 3 bases and 7 bases, there was a span of 13 bases. The CDR3 DNA reads as TGTGCCAGCAGTTATCAAGGGGCTAGTAACATTCAGTACTTC. Its translation: CASSYQGASNIQYF.

The rearrangement uses TRBV11-2 and TRBJ1-5, with TRBD1 matching 8 bases. Trimming at V came to 4 bases and at J to 3 bases, leaving 8 bases not matched to a gene. The germline V gene encodes CDR1 SGHAT and CDR2 FQNNGV. This CDR3 is built from 16 residues. The CDR3 DNA reads TGTGCCAGCAGCTCGACGACAGGGGCCTACAATCAGCCCCAGCATTTT. Amino acid sequence: CASSSTTGAYNQPQHF.

The chain has TRBV5-8 and TRBJ1-3; D gene uncertain. V was trimmed by 0 bases and J by 0 bases, leaving 7 bases between them. CDR3 length: 15 residues. Germline V gene data show CDR1 as SGHTS and CDR2 as YDEGEE. CDR3 DNA sequence: TGTGCCAGCAGCTTGGTGGTTTCCTCTGGAAACACCATATATTTT. It yields the protein CASSLVVSSGNTIYF. Full variable domain (missing parts from reference TRBV5-8 and TRBJ1-3): EAGVTQSPTHLIKTRGQQATLRCSPISGHTSVYWYQQALGLGLQFLLWYDEGEERNRGNFPPRFSGRQFPNYSSELNVNALELEDSALYLCASSLVVSSGNTIYFGEGSWLTVV.